One sample yielded the 18 T cell receptor beta chains listed below, sequenced in a study of T cell repertoires in cytomegalovirus infection. MiXCR, run by TCRdb on the reads, gives a single entry per CDR3 protein. This table has some 350,000 distinct CDR3 sequences, just under 35% appearing once. Their antigens are not known. Sequencing was performed on cultured PBMCs, taken from culture after CMV antigen stimulation. The receptors here all came from a human donor in good health (CMV status not recorded). Some clones in this sample may be carry-over from other donors' samples.

This clonotype has a count of ten or more. The V and J genes are TRBV18 and TRBJ2-6; D call uncertain. CDR1 KGHSH and CDR2 LQKENI come from the germline V gene. Between the trimmed V and J ends, which lost 3 bases and 1 base, there was a span of 4 bases. The CDR3 runs to 14 residues. CDR3 sequence reads: CASSPQSGANVLTF. In nucleotides, the CDR3 is TGTGCCAGCTCACCGCAGTCTGGGGCCAACGTCCTGACTTTC.

This chain joins TRBV29-1 and TRBJ2-5, with TRBD1 as a possible D gene (5 bases). V was shortened by 4 bases and J by 3 bases, with 12 bases between the two germline ends. Germline V gives CDR1 SQVTM, CDR2 ANQGSEA. The CDR3 spans 13 residues. CDR3 nucleotides: TGCAGCGTTGTTCGACAGTTAAAAGAGACCCAGTACTTC. Translation: CSVVRQLKETQYF.

CDR3 residues: CASSLDMYSGNTIYF. The CDR3 DNA follows: TGTGCCAGCAGCTTAGACATGTACTCTGGAAACACCATATATTTT. The rearrangement joins TRBV7-2 to TRBJ1-3, with no clear D. This CDR3 is 15 amino acids long. In germline, CDR1 is SGHTA, CDR2 FQGNSA. Between the trimmed V and J ends, which lost 1 base and 0 bases, there was a span of 7 bases.

The chain joins TRBV12-3 or TRBV12-4 to TRBJ2-2, with D hard to call. The CDR3 loop spans 14 amino acids. V was shortened by 6 bases and J by 6 bases, with 14 bases between the two germline ends. In nucleotides, the CDR3 is TGTGCCAGCAGGGTTTTGATGGCGTCCGGGGAGCTGTTTTTT. It yields the protein CASRVLMASGELFF.

The genes are TRBV29-1 and TRBJ1-1, with a tentative D call TRBD1 (6 bases). Trimming cost V 3 bases and J 5 bases, with 16 bases left between them. CDR1 and CDR2 (germline): SQVTM, ANQGSEA. There are 14 residues in the CDR3. CDR3 protein: CSVEGYGGRTEAFF. The DNA of the CDR3 is TGCAGCGTTGAGGGGTATGGGGGGCGGACTGAAGCTTTCTTT.

This clonotype was detected a few times. The CDR3 reads CASSEAGEAYEQYF. As DNA, the CDR3 is TGTGCCAGCAGTGAAGCGGGAGAGGCGTACGAGCAGTACTTC. This sequence joins TRBV6-1 and TRBJ2-7; D may be TRBD2 (5 bases). Germline-derived CDR1 and CDR2 are MNHNS and SASEGT. This CDR3 spans 14 amino acids. V was pared by 0 bases and J by 4 bases, with 10 bases between.

The gene calls are TRBV7-2 and TRBJ1-1, with D possibly matching TRBD1 (5 bases). Trimming cost V 1 base and J 6 bases, with 12 bases left between them. The CDR3 contains 14 residues. The germline CDR1 and CDR2 sequences are SGHTA and FQGNSA. CDR3 region: CASSLVPREAEAFF. The CDR3 region has the DNA TGTGCCAGCAGCTTAGTTCCCAGGGAGGCTGAAGCTTTCTTT. The full variable domain, its missing parts supplied by reference TRBV7-2 and TRBJ1-1, is GAGVSQSPSNKVTEKGKDVELRCDPISGHTALYWYRQSLGQGLEFLIYFQGNSAPDKSGLPSDRFSAERTGGSVSTLTIQRTQQEDSAVYLCASSLVPREAEAFFGQGTRLTVV.

J is TRBJ2-1 and V is TRBV7-9; unclear D gene. The CDR3 length is 15 residues. V shed 1 base and J shed 4 bases, with 11 bases lying between them. CDR1 is SEHNR, CDR2 FQNEAQ, per germline (reference sequence). For the CDR3, the DNA is TGTGCCAGCAGCTTAGTCCCGAGTAATTACAATGAGCAGTTCTTC. This codes for CASSLVPSNYNEQFF.

V and J are TRBV7-4 and TRBJ2-2; 13 nucleotides line up with TRBD2. Germline CDR1 is SGHVT and CDR2 is SQSDAQ. The junction had 7 bases not matched to a gene; V was cut back by 4 bases and J by 5 bases. This CDR3 has 17 amino acids. The CDR3 loop reads CASSSGLAGAGTGELFF. The CDR3 region has the DNA TGTGCCAGCAGCTCCGGACTAGCGGGAGCAGGGACCGGGGAGCTGTTTTTT. Full variable domain (rest looked up from reference TRBV7-4 and TRBJ2-2): GAGVSQSPRYKVAKRGRDVALRCDSISGHVTLYWYRQTLGQGSEVLTYSQSDAQRDKSGRPSGRFSAERPERSVSTLKIQRTEQGDSAVYLCASSSGLAGAGTGELFFGEGSRLTVL.

The chain is built from TRBV24-1 and TRBJ1-3; D gene ambiguous. Germline V CDR1 and CDR2: KGHDR, SFDVKD. Trimming pared 1 base from V and 2 bases from J, leaving 11 bases between. This CDR3 has 16 residues. The CDR3 nucleotides are TGTGCCACCAGTGATTTTGGTGAAACCGCTGGAAACACCATATATTTT. Translating it yields CATSDFGETAGNTIYF.

A few counts support this clonotype. V and J are TRBV7-8 and TRBJ2-7; a possible D gene is TRBD2 (5 bases). Per the germline V gene, CDR1 is SGHVS and CDR2 is FQNEAQ. The CDR3 contains 15 residues. The V end lost 5 bases, the J end lost 6 bases, and 20 bases lay between the germline ends. The chain's CDR3 is CASSPRTEGGSEQYV. The CDR3 DNA reads TGTGCCAGCAGCCCGCGGACCGAGGGCGGATCCGAGCAGTACGTC.

The V call is TRBV20-1, the J call TRBJ2-1; D is undetermined. CDR3 length equals 12 residues. CDR1 DFQATT and CDR2 SNEGSKA come from the germline V gene (reference sequence). V was pared by 0 bases and J by 4 bases, with 4 bases between. DNA of the CDR3: TGCAGTGCTAGAGAGGAGTACAATGAGCAGTTCTTC. Translating it yields CSAREEYNEQFF.

This clonotype was found many times. The chain couples TRBV4-1 to TRBJ2-1; 12 bases map to TRBD2. V trimming: 2 bases; J trimming: 3 bases; junction bases outside the gene matches: 5. CDR1 is MGHRA, CDR2 YSYEKL, per germline. CDR3 length equals 17 residues. The CDR3 reads CASSQPSGRASYNEQFF. The CDR3 region has the DNA TGCGCCAGCAGCCAACCTAGCGGGAGGGCCAGCTACAATGAGCAGTTCTTC.

The CDR3 DNA sequence: TGTGCCAGCAGCTTAGCCCGGACTAGCGGGAGTAGCAATGAGCAGTTCTTC. Translating gives CASSLARTSGSSNEQFF. The chain combines TRBV7-6 with TRBJ2-1, with 13 bases fitting TRBD2. Trimming removed 0 bases from V and 6 bases from J; junction bases left unmatched: 5. This CDR3 is 17 amino acids long. CDR1 and CDR2 from the germline V gene are SGHVS and FNYEAQ.

This sequence joins TRBV18 and TRBJ1-3; 9 nucleotides match TRBD1. J was trimmed by 0 bases and V by 6 bases; bases with no gene match: 9. CDR1 is KGHSH, CDR2 LQKENI, per germline. This CDR3 spans 17 amino acids. The CDR3 DNA follows: TGTGCCAGCTCCCTGAACGACAGGGGGTTCTCTGGAAACACCATATATTTT. This translates into CASSLNDRGFSGNTIYF.

A few counts support this clonotype. The J gene is TRBJ2-7, the V gene TRBV28, with TRBD1 matching 8 bases. The CDR3 loop spans 19 amino acids. Germline values: CDR1 MDHEN, CDR2 SYDVKM. The junction had 16 bases not matched to a gene; V was cut back by 1 base and J by 2 bases. DNA for the CDR3: TGTGCCAGCAGTTTATATGACAGGGGCGAACTAACCTATACCTACGAGCAGTACGTC. Its translation is CASSLYDRGELTYTYEQYV.

A few counts support this clonotype. DNA of the CDR3: TGTGCCAGCAGCGCAGACAGGGGACCCGTGGCGACCCAGTACTTC. Its translation is CASSADRGPVATQYF. The rearrangement joins TRBV7-2 to TRBJ2-5, with 8 bases lining up with TRBD1. V was pared by 5 bases and J by 7 bases, with 12 bases of the junction left unmatched. The CDR3 contains 15 residues. The V gene's germline CDR1 is SGHTA and CDR2 FQGNSA.

In this sample, this clonotype turned up once. The V call is TRBV6-5, the J call TRBJ2-7, with D unclear. The CDR3 consists of 12 residues. V lost 6 bases and J 4 bases, leaving 10 bases between the germline ends. The germline V gene has CDR1 MNHEY and CDR2 SVGAGI. CDR3 bases: TGTGCCAGCAGGAGCCGGCTATACGAGCAGTACGTC. As protein: CASRSRLYEQYV.